This T cell receptor (beta chain) was profiled in a study of identical twins. Study-level findings and limits: Partly confounded zero-insertion analyses could result from invariant MAIT and iNKT cells.

Using its own MiXCR run on the 5' RACE reads, TCRdb lists one record per CDR3 protein. This sample has 500,000 to 550,000 distinct CDR3 sequences, with around 20% found just once. Notes on this clonotype: Its antigen remains unknown.

The length of the CDR3 is 15 residues. Germline V gene lookup returns CDR1 SGHAT and CDR2 FQNNGV. Trimming removed 6 bases at V and 0 bases at J, with 12 bases between. This same sample was also part of a study on T cells expressing NK-cell markers. From that paper: In several experiments, an anti-gamma-delta TCR antibody restricted sorting to alpha-beta TCR T cells. Also leading the CD3+CD56-NKG2C+ fraction in a handful of donors were these clonotypes.

The chain combines TRBV11-2 with TRBJ2-1, with a tentative D call TRBD2 (6 bases). The sequenced sample was CD4+ T cells sorted from blood. This receptor was obtained from a woman aged 18-30 years in good health. This chain's CDR3 is CASRSISGSYNEQFF. The CDR3 DNA sequence: TGTGCCAGCAGATCTATTAGCGGCTCCTACAATGAGCAGTTCTTC.